The 23 T cell receptor beta chains reported below all come from one sample, sequenced in a study of T cells in Graves' hyperthyroidism and ophthalmopathy (dated by TCRdb to about 2019). Receptor amplification or capture employed multiplex PCR. Sequencer: Illumina HiSeq 2000. TCR beta CDR3 regions were amplified from RNA transcripts. A first-round RT-PCR of the TCR CDR3 used the HTBI primer set with the Qiagen OneStep RT-PCR kit. The public sequencing data were trimmed at Q25 with fastp and processed into clonotypes with MiXCR by TCRdb, which kept only in-frame beta chains. Each CDR3 protein gets just one entry, which takes the most common genes and DNA from the rows behind it. This sample is represented by over 500,000 distinct CDR3 sequences; 15% to 20% of them were singletons. 17% of the sample goes to the ten largest clones. What was sequenced was blood. Every receptor here comes from a woman aged 18-35 years with Graves' ophthalmopathy.

This clonotype was detected only a few times. This rearrangement joins TRBV4-1 to TRBJ2-7, with 8 bases identical to TRBD1. Germline V gene data show CDR1 as MGHRA and CDR2 as YSYEKL. V shed 5 bases and J 3 bases; nucleotides not matched to a gene: 6. This CDR3 contains 14 residues. CDR3 region: CASSAPQGDYEQYF. For the CDR3, the DNA is TGCGCCAGCAGCGCCCCACAGGGGGACTACGAGCAGTACTTC.

This clonotype appeared a few times. The chain carries TRBV12-5 and TRBJ1-3, with a tentative D call TRBD1 (6 bases). This CDR3 contains 15 residues. The germline V gene has CDR1 LGHNT and CDR2 FRNRAP. Trimming shortened V by 7 bases and J by 4 bases, and 17 bases separated the two germline ends. CDR3 nucleotide sequence: TGTGCTAGTGCCCTCCGACCGGGACAAGGAAACACCATATATTTT. Its translation is CASALRPGQGNTIYF.

There are many counts of this clonotype. The chain employs TRBV6-2 or TRBV6-3 and TRBJ1-1; TRBD1 matches 9 bases. Trimming took 1 base from V and 1 from J; bases not matched to a gene: 7. There are 17 residues in the CDR3. Germline assignment: CDR1 MNHEY and CDR2 SVGEGT. The CDR3 coding sequence is TGTGCCAGCAGTTACTACCCACCGACAGGGGGGAACACTGAAGCTTTCTTT. It translates to CASSYYPPTGGNTEAFF.

This clonotype was observed many times. V gene TRBV3-1 combines with J gene TRBJ2-1, with 7 bases fitting TRBD2. After removal of 3 bases from V and 8 bases from J, the junction contained 4 bases not matched to a gene. Germline V CDR1 and CDR2: LGHDT, YNNKEL (reference sequence). The CDR3 consists of 13 residues. This CDR3 is CASSQAGDDEQFF. CDR3 DNA: TGTGCCAGCAGCCAGGCGGGGGATGATGAGCAGTTCTTC.

The chain combines TRBV28 with TRBJ2-7; 9 positions agree with TRBD1. J lost 7 bases, V lost 8 bases, and 9 bases had no gene match. CDR3 length: 13 residues. Germline CDR1 is MDHEN and CDR2 is SYDVKM. The CDR3 protein is CASRSQGAEEQYF. Here the CDR3 DNA reads TGTGCCAGCCGATCACAGGGGGCTGAGGAGCAGTACTTC.

The chain uses TRBV19 and TRBJ1-1; TRBD1 agrees at 7 bases. After removal of 5 bases from V and 5 bases from J, the junction contained 8 bases not matched to a gene. Germline CDR1 LNHDA, CDR2 SQIVND (reference sequence). This CDR3 has 14 amino acids. CDR3 in amino acids: CASSPGQYFTEAFF. The CDR3 coding sequence is TGTGCCAGTAGTCCGGGACAGTATTTTACTGAAGCTTTCTTT.

This clonotype appeared a single time. The rearrangement joins TRBV11-3 to TRBJ2-2; TRBD2 matches 11 bases. The CDR3 is 15 residues long. Per the germline V gene, CDR1 is SGHNT and CDR2 is YENEEA. V shed 2 bases and J 6 bases; nucleotides not matched to a gene: 2. The CDR3: CASSLQTSGAGELFF. CDR3 in DNA: TGTGCCAGCAGCTTACAGACTAGCGGGGCCGGGGAGCTGTTTTTT. Combining the CDR3 with reference TRBV11-3 and TRBJ2-2 gives the whole variable domain EAGVVQSPRYKIIEKKQPVAFWCNPISGHNTLYWYLQNLGQGPELLIRYENEEAVDDSQLPKDRFSAERLKGVDSTLKIQPAELGDSAVYLCASSLQTSGAGELFFGEGSRLTVL.

There are a few counts of this clonotype. This chain connects TRBV7-2 to TRBJ2-1; 12 positions agree with TRBD2. V was pared by 9 bases and J by 9 bases, with 9 bases of the junction left unmatched. The CDR3 has 14 amino acids. CDR1 and CDR2 from the germline V gene are SGHTA and FQGNSA. CDR3 nucleotides: TGTGCCAGTTCGAGGACTAGCGGGACGAGTGAGCAGTTCTTC. The encoded protein is CASSRTSGTSEQFF.

The V call is TRBV28, the J call TRBJ2-7; maybe TRBD2 (6 bases). V lost 6 bases and J 5 bases, leaving 11 bases between the germline ends. Germline CDR1 and CDR2: MDHEN and SYDVKM. This CDR3 is 12 amino acids long. CDR3 nucleotides: TGTGCCAGCAGCTTGTGCGGGAACGAGCAGTACTTC. It translates to CASSLCGNEQYF.

This clonotype showed up many times. The chain couples TRBV18 to TRBJ1-2, with a possible D match to TRBD1 (5 bases). V was cut by 4 bases and J by 6 bases, with 15 bases left in between. The germline CDR1 and CDR2 sequences are KGHSH and LQKENI. The CDR3 has 14 residues. CDR3 region: CASSRARAENGYTF. The CDR3 bases are TGTGCCAGCTCACGGGCCAGGGCAGAGAATGGCTACACCTTC.

This clonotype was recorded at least ten times. The rearrangement links TRBV28 to TRBJ2-1; 11 bases match TRBD2. Germline trimming cut 4 bases from V and 4 bases from J; bases unmatched to any gene: 6. Germline CDR1 reads MDHEN; CDR2 reads SYDVKM. CDR3 length equals 16 residues. The CDR3 loop reads CASSSPGTSGYNEQFF. For the CDR3, the DNA is TGTGCCAGCAGTTCCCCCGGGACTAGCGGATACAATGAGCAGTTCTTC.

This clonotype was counted many times. The chain employs TRBV20-1 and TRBJ2-1; 9 bases map to TRBD2. With 1 base clipped from V and 4 bases from J, the junction kept 5 bases outside the gene matches. CDR1 and CDR2 (germline): DFQATT, SNEGSKA (reference sequence). The CDR3 has 15 amino acids. The CDR3 is CSARVAGAVYNEQFF. In nucleotides, the CDR3 is TGCAGTGCTAGAGTAGCGGGAGCGGTTTACAATGAGCAGTTCTTC.

This clonotype was seen a handful of times. This chain uses TRBV24-1 with TRBJ2-3; 11 bases line up with TRBD2. The CDR3 runs 15 residues. Germline values: CDR1 KGHDR, CDR2 SFDVKD. J was trimmed by 2 bases and V by 7 bases; bases with no gene match: 4. CDR3 in amino acids: CATRGSGGATDTQYF. In DNA, the CDR3 is TGTGCCACCAGGGGTAGCGGGGGGGCCACAGATACGCAGTATTTT.

This clonotype occurred many times. J is TRBJ1-2 and V is TRBV30; no reliable D call. The length of the CDR3 is 13 residues. Germline V gene lookup returns CDR1 GTSNPN and CDR2 SVGIG (reference sequence). V was shortened by 1 base and J by 4 bases, with 10 bases between the two germline ends. CDR3 protein: CAWSAVRLYGYTF. In nucleotides, the CDR3 is TGTGCCTGGAGTGCGGTCCGTCTCTATGGCTACACCTTC.

This clonotype was counted only a few times. The V and J genes are TRBV30 and TRBJ2-5; perhaps TRBD2 as D (6 bases). Germline V gene data show CDR1 as GTSNPN and CDR2 as SVGIG (reference sequence). Between the trimmed V and J ends, which lost 2 bases and 5 bases, there was a span of 18 bases. This CDR3 has 15 residues. The CDR3 bases are TGTGCCTGGAGTTCGGGGCCCGGAGGGAGGGAGACCCAGTACTTC. Translated: CAWSSGPGGRETQYF.

This clonotype occurred a few times. The genes are TRBV6-2 or TRBV6-3 and TRBJ2-7, with 9 positions matching TRBD1. Trimming at V came to 5 bases and at J to 2 bases, leaving 7 bases not matched to a gene. The CDR3 covers 15 residues. Germline loops: CDR1 MNHEY, CDR2 SVGEGT. The CDR3 loop reads CASSQGQGIAYEQYF. The CDR3 DNA reads TGTGCCAGCAGTCAGGGACAGGGAATAGCCTACGAGCAGTACTTC.

The chain joins TRBV10-2 to TRBJ1-5; tentatively, D is TRBD1 (5 bases). Trimming shortened V by 0 bases and J by 7 bases, and 13 bases separated the two germline ends. From germline, CDR1 is WSHSY and CDR2 SAAADI. The CDR3 is 15 amino acids. The CDR3 spells CASSESRGPGQPQHF. CDR3 in DNA: TGCGCCAGCAGTGAGTCGCGGGGCCCGGGGCAGCCCCAGCATTTT.

This clonotype was seen a few times. V gene TRBV27 combines with J gene TRBJ1-3, with D perhaps matching TRBD1 (5 bases). The CDR3 loop spans 16 amino acids. Germline V CDR1 and CDR2: MNHEY, SMNVEV (reference sequence). V lost 5 bases, J lost 0 bases, and 14 bases lay in between. This CDR3 is CASSPLGADSGNTIYF. CDR3 DNA sequence: TGTGCCAGCAGTCCTCTCGGGGCCGACTCTGGAAACACCATATATTTT.

This clonotype was seen many times. The chain joins TRBV7-2 to TRBJ2-7; possibly TRBD1 for D (6 bases). The germline V and J ends were trimmed by 2 bases and 4 bases, with 15 bases remaining between them. Germline values: CDR1 SGHTA, CDR2 FQGNSA. The CDR3 is made up of 15 amino acids. For the CDR3, the DNA is TGTGCCAGCAGCTTATTTTCAGGGGAGAGTTACGAGCAGTACTTC. Residues: CASSLFSGESYEQYF.

This clonotype was observed a handful of times. This chain connects TRBV20-1 to TRBJ2-1; 7 nucleotides line up with TRBD2. Germline loops: CDR1 DFQATT, CDR2 SNEGSKA (reference sequence). With 6 bases clipped from V and 4 bases from J, the junction kept 12 bases outside the gene matches. The CDR3 extends over 15 amino acids. CDR3: CSARTGTTLYNEQFF. The CDR3 coding sequence is TGCAGTGCACGGACCGGGACTACTCTTTACAATGAGCAGTTCTTC.

This clonotype was found a few times. The DNA for the CDR3 is TGCGCCAGCAGCTTGGGACTCGGGGGGACCCAGTACTTC. Translating it yields CASSLGLGGTQYF. The chain is built from TRBV5-1 and TRBJ2-5; the D gene is possibly TRBD2 (6 bases). There are 13 residues in the CDR3. The germline V gene encodes CDR1 SGHRS and CDR2 YFSETQ. V was shortened by 0 bases and J by 7 bases, with 10 bases between the two germline ends.

V usage is TRBV7-2 and J usage is TRBJ2-1; TRBD2 matches at 9 bases. This CDR3 spans 16 amino acids. CDR1 SGHTA and CDR2 FQGNSA come from the germline V gene. V lost 3 bases to trimming and J lost 9 bases; unmatched junction nucleotides: 12. Here the CDR3 reads CASSFGTSRLSSEQFF. In DNA, the CDR3 is TGTGCCAGCAGCTTCGGGACTAGCCGATTAAGCAGTGAGCAGTTCTTC.

This clonotype was seen a handful of times. The rearrangement joins TRBV19 to TRBJ2-1; D ambiguous. Per the germline V gene, CDR1 is LNHDA and CDR2 is SQIVND (reference sequence). V lost 3 bases and J 8 bases, leaving 11 bases between the germline ends. The CDR3 covers 13 residues. The CDR3 region is CASSIPQIDEQFF. The DNA of the CDR3 is TGTGCCAGTAGTATCCCCCAAATAGATGAGCAGTTCTTC.